This TCR beta chain was found in a study of PD-1 blockade in classical Hodgkin lymphoma. Assay used: immunoSEQ multiplex PCR; TCRdb lists only in-frame clones, some missing. Here the sample spans fewer than 100,000 clones, roughly 90% being singletons. CDR3 size: 14 residues. V was pared by 1 base and J by 4 bases, with 11 bases between. Germline V CDR1 and CDR2: SGHNT, YYREEE (reference sequence). Relapse after autologous stem cell transplantation occurred in every patient, and brentuximab vedotin exposure varied. Under best response, outcomes were complete response, partial response or progressive disease.

The sample in question was peripheral blood mononuclear cells (PBMCs), obtained at baseline. This TCR derives from a human donor with classical Hodgkin lymphoma. The gene calls are TRBV5-4 and TRBJ2-5; perhaps TRBD2 as D (5 bases). DNA of the CDR3: TGTGCCAGCAGCTTGCGAGGGTTCGGAGAGACCCAGTACTTC. This translates into CASSLRGFGETQYF.